The present TCR beta chain was sequenced within a study of cytomegalovirus exposure and HLA in healthy donors. Study-level points and caveats: Reports indicated that the classifier achieved high specificity and sensitivity in diagnosing cytomegalovirus status. Several of the most significant clusters appeared, in a later analysis, to be linked to common viral pathogens. There were reportedly fewer N-insertions in an Asian-associated ancestry cluster than the roughly 670-donor mean, in a later analysis. Later work associated roughly 17,000 TCR beta sequences with HLA alleles at 0.05 false discovery rate.

Both 60 Vbeta primers and 13 Jbeta primers went into the PCR. Profiling relied on immunoSEQ multiplex PCR, and the TCRdb table lists in-frame clones only, not all of them. The data show about 130,000 clones, roughly 85% seen once. A single count supports this clone. Its specificity is unknown. This CDR3 spans 18 amino acids. Germline CDR1 MRHNA, CDR2 SNTAGT. V was trimmed by 6 bases and J by 5 bases, leaving 25 bases between them. The chain employs TRBV6-4 and TRBJ1-4, with unresolved D. Sample: PBMCs. The sequence derives from a boy aged 5-17 years in good health and CMV-seronegative. CDR3 DNA: TGTGCCAGCAGCGAAGAAGCTCTCCCGGGAGCCAAAAATGAAAAACTGTTTTTT. Its translation is CASSEEALPGAKNEKLFF.